This record concerns one T cell receptor beta chain sequence. The sample carries other DNA sequences with the same CDR3. The sample originates from a study of blood T cell repertoires in COVID-19. CDR3 length: 12 amino acids. The V end was cut by 8 bases, the J end by 0 bases, with 8 bases between. Per the germline V gene, CDR1 is SNHLY and CDR2 is FYNNEI. TCRdb's table, derived via immunoSEQ multiplex PCR, lists solely in-frame clones and lacks some. The sample lists approximately 300,000 clones; 89% were seen once. This sequence was found in a man between 18 and 29 years old who had recovered from COVID-19. The material sequenced was peripheral blood. The chain carries TRBV2 and TRBJ2-7, with a possible D match to TRBD1 (6 bases). The CDR3 DNA is TGTGCCAGCGGGGGCGACTCCTACGAGCAGTACTTC. It encodes CASGGDSYEQYF.